This T cell receptor beta chain was recorded in a study of low-dose radiotherapy and immunotherapy resistance in tumors (dated by TCRdb to between 2021 and 2024). With respect to the entire study: In Cohort 1, each fraction delivered 0.5 Gy every 2 weeks, and the prescribed total PTV dose was 6.5 Gy. Cohort 2 received 1 Gy per fraction every two weeks, with a total of 13 Gy over 26 weeks. Nivolumab and ipilimumab were both given intravenously, with nivolumab at a 240 mg flat dose every two weeks and ipilimumab at 1 mg/kg every six weeks. Every two weeks, patients got intravenous cyclophosphamide at 200 mg/m2, given one day ahead of each radiation and immunotherapy administration. Starting on cycle 1 day 1, patients took 300 mg of aspirin by mouth once daily for four cycles. Randomization of trial participants into treatment groups was not performed. Eight patients were included in the translational analysis: three from the first dose cohort and the first five from the second dose cohort.

Points on this clonotype: Its cognate antigen has yet to be identified. No qualities accompany the bases; no much larger clone lies one base away.

This specimen's time point label, per the study, means: after trial treatment. The sample's treatment or condition, from its label and the paper: LDRT plus nivolumab, ipilimumab, low-dose cyclophosphamide and aspirin (RACIN trial). The donors came from RACIN, which was a single-arm phase I dose-escalation trial that paired nivolumab and ipilimumab with aspirin, low-dose cyclophosphamide and low-dose radiotherapy. To be eligible, a patient needed to have an advanced solid tumor that was TIL-negative. Sequenced on an Illumina HiSeq 2500. To make first-strand cDNA, Superscript III was used along with a set of TRAV- and TRBV-specific primers so that both the TCRalpha and TCRbeta chains were covered. TCRs were amplified with Phusion for around 20 PCR cycles, with a constant-region primer paired with the adapter attached to the V primers. Amplification of the isolated mRNA was done with the MessageAmp II aRNA Amplification Kit, which involved a roughly 17-hour in vitro transcription at 37 degrees C. The Dynabeads mRNA DIRECT Purification Kit was used to isolate the mRNA for TCR sequencing. Indexed Illumina adapters were added in a second approximately 26-cycle Phusion PCR, and the resulting products were purified with AMPure XP beads. The source study handled its data this way. Custom Perl scripts pooled TCR sequences encoding the same protein, removed out-of-frame sequences and computed each clonotype's abundance. The analysis excluded TCR sequences that were supported by just one read. Among the metrics used to describe the repertoires were Shannon entropy, Gini index, clonality, richness, and the frequency of TCRs shared between repertoires. TCRdb itself trimmed the public reads at Q25 with fastp, ran MiXCR and retained productive beta chains. Every distinct CDR3 protein forms one entry, paired with its most common genes and DNA. Here the V and J calls rest on TCRdb's processing, not on the authors' analysis. The sample contains more than 30,000 distinct CDR3 sequences, 45% to 55% of them found a single time. The leading ten clones occupy 4.5% to 6.5% of the sample.

The clonotype originates from a male donor with gallbladder cancer. The sample consisted of PBMCs, taken after low-dose radiotherapy plus immunotherapy.

The CDR3 corresponds to CASSLGQEYQNEQFF. The nucleotide sequence reads TGTGCCAGCAGTTTAGGTCAGGAGTACCAAAATGAGCAGTTCTTC. Recombination connected TRBV28 to TRBJ2-1; the D gene is unclear. The germline V gene encodes CDR1 MDHEN and CDR2 SYDVKM. Counted from cysteine to phenylalanine, this CDR3 has 15 amino acids. Only CDR3 DNA is held: 45 bases, read in frame from base 1. V is pared back by 2 bases and J by 7 bases, with 15 bases lying between the germline termini.